The next 26 T cell receptor beta chains were all read from a single sample in a study of blood T cell repertoires in COVID-19. Clones were sequenced by immunoSEQ multiplex PCR, and TCRdb holds only the in-frame ones, with some missing. The sample consists of a few hundred thousand clones, 80% to 90% of them appearing once. The sequencing input was peripheral blood. These receptors all stem from a woman aged 80 or over with COVID-19, enrolled during active disease.

The chain is built from TRBV11-2 and TRBJ2-5, with D possibly matching TRBD1 (6 bases). The ends were cut back, 5 bases at V and 0 bases at J, with 19 bases in the middle. Germline-derived CDR1 and CDR2 are SGHAT and FQNNGV. This CDR3 region has 17 residues. In nucleotides, the CDR3 is TGTGCCAGCAGCACCGAGAGCTGGGGGCGGTACCAAGAGACCCAGTACTTC. This sequence encodes CASSTESWGRYQETQYF.

The chain has TRBV4-1 and TRBJ2-7; a weak D match, TRBD1 (6 bases). From germline, CDR1 is MGHRA and CDR2 YSYEKL. The CDR3 has 16 amino acids. V lost 4 bases and J lost 5, with 21 bases in between. The CDR3 coding sequence is TGCGCCAGCAGCCCCCAAACACCACAGGGCCCAAACGAGCAGTACTTC. Its translation: CASSPQTPQGPNEQYF.

The chain employs TRBV9 and TRBJ1-2, with 9 bases fitting TRBD1. V lost 4 bases and J lost 8; bases outside the gene matches: 12. CDR3 size: 15 residues. Germline V gene sequence: CDR1 SGDLS, CDR2 YYNGEE. The CDR3 DNA follows: TGTGCCAGCAGCCCGATGGGACAGGGAGCGGGGGGCTACACCTTC. Translating it yields CASSPMGQGAGGYTF.

This clone was seen more than once but under ten times. CDR3 nucleotide sequence: TGCAGCGTTGAAGTAGGTACAGGAGGGATCTATGGCTACACCTTC. As protein: CSVEVGTGGIYGYTF. This chain uses TRBV29-1 with TRBJ1-2, with D tentatively TRBD1 (5 bases). The CDR3 runs to 15 residues. V lost 1 base and J 4 bases, leaving 16 bases between the germline ends. CDR1 and CDR2 from the germline V gene are SQVTM and ANQGSEA.

This clone was found once. The chain uses TRBV5-1 and TRBJ2-5; 16 bases map to TRBD2. The germline gives CDR1 SGHRS, CDR2 YFSETQ. The CDR3 has 17 residues. The ends lost 4 bases at V and 5 bases at J; junction bases unmatched: 8. The CDR3 region has the DNA TGCGCCAGCAGCGTAGGGACTAGCGGGGGGGTCCGCGAGACCCAGTACTTC. It yields the protein CASSVGTSGGVRETQYF. Full variable domain (missing parts from reference TRBV5-1 and TRBJ2-5): KAGVTQTPRYLIKTRGQQVTLSCSPISGHRSVSWYQQTPGQGLQFLFEYFSETQRNKGNFPGRFSGRQFSNSRSEMNVSTLELGDSALYLCASSVGTSGGVRETQYFGPGTRLLVL.

The chain links TRBV2 to TRBJ1-2; D possibly corresponds to TRBD1 (6 bases). V was clipped by 4 bases and J by 2 bases, with 11 bases between them. Germline lookup yields CDR1 SNHLY and CDR2 FYNNEI. This CDR3 region has 14 residues. Written as DNA, the CDR3 is TGTGCCAGCAGTGGAGGACAGCGAAACTATGGCTACACCTTC. Encoded protein: CASSGGQRNYGYTF.

This clone was seen only a few times. V usage is TRBV7-2 and J usage is TRBJ1-6, with 8 bases that match TRBD1. Germline V gene lookup returns CDR1 SGHTA and CDR2 FQGNSA. The J segment lost 10 bases and the V segment lost 3 bases, leaving 11 bases of the junction unmatched. This CDR3 has 16 amino acids. The CDR3 sequence is CASSLPPGTGSSPLHF. CDR3 nucleotides: TGTGCCAGCAGCTTGCCCCCCGGGACAGGCTCCTCACCCCTCCACTTT.

This clone was found once. The chain couples TRBV25-1 to TRBJ2-7; 7 positions agree with TRBD1. The CDR3 is made up of 13 amino acids. V was clipped by 6 bases and J by 4 bases; unmatched bases: 6. CDR1 and CDR2 from the germline V gene are MGHDK and SYGVNS. The CDR3 spells CASRETGMYEQYF. For the CDR3, the DNA is TGTGCCAGCAGGGAGACAGGGATGTACGAGCAGTACTTC.

The chain uses TRBV21-1 and TRBJ2-7; TRBD2 was called by the table and not checked on the DNA. TRBV21-1 is shown as a pseudogene. The CDR3 spans 15 residues. CDR3 nucleotides: TGTGCCAGCACCAAAAGCGGGGGGAGCTCCTACGAGCAGTACGTC. Its protein is CASTKSGGSSYEQYV.

The chain carries TRBV6-5 and TRBJ1-1, with D unclear. Trimming removed 0 bases from V and 2 bases from J, with 7 bases in between. The CDR3 extends over 14 amino acids. Germline lookup yields CDR1 MNHEY and CDR2 SVGAGI. The DNA of the CDR3 is TGTGCCAGCAGTTACTCGGAGAGAAACACTGAAGCTTTCTTT. Amino acids: CASSYSERNTEAFF.

The V call is TRBV27, the J call TRBJ1-2; D is perhaps TRBD1 (6 bases). CDR1 is MNHEY and CDR2 is SMNVEV in the germline V gene (reference sequence). V lost 0 bases and J 2 bases, leaving 19 bases between the germline ends. The CDR3 covers 18 residues. CDR3 DNA: TGTGCCAGCAGTTTATCGAGGGCAGGGGCGGACTTAAACTATGGCTACACCTTC. Residues: CASSLSRAGADLNYGYTF.

This sequence joins TRBV4-1 and TRBJ1-2, with D unresolved. Looked up from germline, CDR1 is MGHRA and CDR2 is YSYEKL. Trimming removed 1 base at V and 2 bases at J, with 23 bases between. The CDR3 is made up of 19 amino acids. For the CDR3, the DNA is TGCGCCAGCAGCCAAGTCCCAGCCTTGGAGACTAGGAGAAACTATGGCTACACCTTC. It encodes CASSQVPALETRRNYGYTF.

The chain combines TRBV28 with TRBJ1-2; 8 nucleotides match TRBD1. Losses at the gene ends were 5 bases for V and 0 bases for J; bases not matched to a gene: 2. The CDR3 has 14 amino acids. CDR1 MDHEN and CDR2 SYDVKM come from the germline V gene. The CDR3 reads CASSVTGANYGYTF. The CDR3, as DNA: TGTGCCAGCAGTGTGACAGGGGCTAACTATGGCTACACCTTC.

The chain has TRBV10-3 and TRBJ2-7, with 8 positions matching TRBD1. CDR1 ENHRY and CDR2 SYGVKD come from the germline V gene. The ends lost 4 bases at V and 3 bases at J; junction bases unmatched: 2. The CDR3 loop spans 13 amino acids. CDR3 DNA: TGTGCCATCAGTGCTACAGGGGGCTACGAGCAGTACGTC. As protein: CAISATGGYEQYV.

The CDR3 region has the DNA TGTGCCAGCAGCCAGGGACAGCAAGAGACCCAGTACTTC. This codes for CASSQGQQETQYF. The chain couples TRBV7-2 to TRBJ2-5, with TRBD1 identical over 7 bases. V shed 5 bases and J 2 bases; nucleotides not matched to a gene: 2. The CDR3 loop spans 13 amino acids. The V gene's germline CDR1 is SGHTA and CDR2 FQGNSA.

The V call is TRBV5-5, the J call TRBJ1-1; TRBD1 agrees at 10 bases. Looked up from germline, CDR1 is SGHKS and CDR2 is YYEKEE (reference sequence). J was trimmed by 1 base and V by 4 bases; bases with no gene match: 10. The CDR3 has 17 amino acids. The CDR3 DNA reads TGTGCCAGCAGCCCCTGGGAGACAGGGGGCTCGAACACTGAAGCTTTCTTT. It specifies CASSPWETGGSNTEAFF.

The chain joins TRBV3-1 (or the pseudogene TRBV3-2) to TRBJ1-4; 9 positions match TRBD1. Trimming cost V 5 bases and J 7 bases; bases outside gene matches: 14. Germline V gene lookup returns CDR1 LGHDT and CDR2 YNNKEL (reference sequence). This CDR3 has 17 amino acids. Here the CDR3 DNA reads TGTGCCAGCAGCAACAGGGGGCGACCTAGCGGGGCTGAAAAACTGTTTTTT. Amino acid sequence: CASSNRGRPSGAEKLFF.

V is TRBV18 and J is TRBJ1-1; D is unresolved. V shed 3 bases and J shed 5 bases, with 13 bases lying between them. Germline CDR1 and CDR2: KGHSH and LQKENI. This CDR3 spans 14 amino acids. CDR3 loop: CASSPTTGNTEAFF. As DNA, the CDR3 is TGTGCCAGCTCACCTACCACGGGTAATACTGAAGCTTTCTTT.

The CDR3 region is CASSQDFRTRGDTQYF. Written as DNA, the CDR3 is TGCGCCAGCAGCCAAGACTTCAGGACTAGGGGAGATACGCAGTATTTT. The chain couples TRBV4-1 to TRBJ2-3, with 7 bases matching TRBD2. The CDR3 runs to 16 residues. Germline CDR1 and CDR2: MGHRA and YSYEKL. With 0 bases clipped from V and 5 bases from J, the junction kept 8 bases outside the gene matches.

The chain couples TRBV9 to TRBJ2-2; TRBD1 aligns across 8 bases. V trimming: 2 bases; J trimming: 6 bases; junction bases outside the gene matches: 0. In germline, CDR1 is SGDLS, CDR2 YYNGEE. The CDR3 consists of 13 residues. CDR3 in DNA: TGTGCCAGCAGCGTGACAGGGGCCGGGGAGCTGTTTTTT. This gives the protein CASSVTGAGELFF.

The J gene is TRBJ1-1, the V gene TRBV2; D not resolved. Germline-derived CDR1 and CDR2 are SNHLY and FYNNEI. Trimming stripped 8 bases from V and 6 bases from J, with 10 bases between. The CDR3 loop spans 11 amino acids. The CDR3 DNA sequence: TGTGCCAGCTCCCCCGGGTCTGAAGCTTTCTTT. It is translated as CASSPGSEAFF. The variable domain in full, completed from reference TRBV2 and TRBJ1-1, reads EPEVTQTPSHQVTQMGQEVILRCVPISNHLYFYWYRQILGQKVEFLVSFYNNEISEKSEIFDDQFSVERPDGSNFTLKIRSTKLEDSAMYFCASSPGSEAFFGQGTRLTVV.

J is TRBJ2-7 and V is TRBV7-9; no firm D call. The CDR3 has 14 residues. In germline, CDR1 is SEHNR, CDR2 FQNEAQ (reference sequence). Trimming cost V 5 bases and J 0 bases, with 11 bases left between them. CDR3 nucleotide sequence: TGTGCCAGCAGCGCCTCAGGCGTCTCCTACGAGCAGTACTTC. It specifies CASSASGVSYEQYF.

The chain couples TRBV7-2 to TRBJ2-1; TRBD2 matches at 12 bases. V trimming: 2 bases; J trimming: 7 bases; junction bases outside the gene matches: 3. The CDR3 covers 15 residues. CDR1 and CDR2 from the germline V gene are SGHTA and FQGNSA. This CDR3 reads CASSLLGLAGNEQFF. CDR3 bases: TGTGCCAGCAGCTTATTGGGACTAGCGGGTAATGAGCAGTTCTTC.

In nucleotides, the CDR3 is TGTGCCAGCAGCTTTCTGGCGGACGAGCAGTACTTC. Residues: CASSFLADEQYF. The gene calls are TRBV7-2 and TRBJ2-7, with no clear D. Looked up from germline, CDR1 is SGHTA and CDR2 is FQGNSA. The CDR3 extends over 12 amino acids. Trimming removed 3 bases at V and 5 bases at J, with 8 bases between.

Comments on this clone: Distinct nucleotide sequences in the sample also encode this CDR3. The chain links TRBV2 to TRBJ1-2; 8 bases align to TRBD1. The V and J ends lost 8 bases and 1 base, in that order; junction bases with no gene match: 3. The germline CDR1 and CDR2 sequences are SNHLY and FYNNEI. The CDR3 loop spans 13 amino acids. CDR3 bases: TGTGCCAGCTCGGGACAGGTTAACTATGGCTACACCTTC. It codes for CASSGQVNYGYTF.

The chain combines TRBV18 with TRBJ1-4, with D possibly TRBD1 on 5 matching bases. Trimming left V 4 bases short and J 5 bases short, with 11 bases between. In germline, CDR1 is KGHSH, CDR2 LQKENI. This CDR3 has 14 amino acids. The CDR3 DNA reads as TGTGCCAGCTCACTCAGGGAGGGGAATGAAAAACTGTTTTTT. This sequence encodes CASSLREGNEKLFF.